The TCR beta chain described here comes from a study of blood T cell repertoires in COVID-19. This CDR3 has 11 residues. Concerning this clone: A read error may account for a junction end that differs from germline.

Sequencing used immunoSEQ multiplex PCR; TCRdb keeps in-frame clones, though not all of them. Of 61,000 or so clones listed, 70% to 90% are singletons. V and J are TRBV12-3 or TRBV12-4 and TRBJ2-3, with 7 bases lining up with TRBD1. The sample taken for sequencing was peripheral blood. The sequence was obtained from a woman of 80 years or more with active COVID-19. CDR3 sequence reads: CASSFGTEVSF. For the CDR3, the DNA is TGTGCCAGCAGTTTCGGGACAGAAGTCTCCTTT.